The 16 T cell receptor beta chains reported below all come from one sample, sequenced in a study of blood T cells in healthy people across ages. With a J-beta primer mix and a sample-barcoded 5' primer, a second PCR ran about 7 to 12 cycles. Via MiXCR, TCRdb re-called the 5' RACE reads, giving one row per CDR3 protein. This sample has 1.6 million or so distinct CDR3 sequences, with about 32% found just once. The specimen sequenced was blood. All receptors derive from a woman aged 25 to 39 in good health.

This clonotype has only a few counts. The chain carries TRBV6-1 and TRBJ2-1, with D hard to call. The germline gives CDR1 MNHNS, CDR2 SASEGT. Trimming stripped 0 bases from V and 0 bases from J, with 6 bases between. The CDR3 length is 15 residues. CDR3 loop: CASSEAQFSYNEQFF. The DNA for the CDR3 is TGTGCCAGCAGTGAAGCTCAGTTCTCCTACAATGAGCAGTTCTTC.

The chain combines TRBV7-8 with TRBJ2-3, with no clear D. Deletions cut 5 bases from V and 2 bases from J, with 14 bases between. The CDR3 sequence is 15 residues long. The germline V gene has CDR1 SGHVS and CDR2 FQNEAQ. In nucleotides, the CDR3 is TGTGCCAGCAGCCCGCGACTCAGCCCCACAGATACGCAGTATTTT. Protein: CASSPRLSPTDTQYF.

This chain joins TRBV28 and TRBJ1-2; the D is unclear. Germline assignment: CDR1 MDHEN and CDR2 SYDVKM. Trimming took off 1 base at V and 2 bases at J, with 8 bases between the two ends. The CDR3 length is 14 residues. CDR3 region: CASSLFLQNYGYTF. In nucleotides, the CDR3 is TGTGCCAGCAGTTTATTCTTACAGAACTATGGCTACACCTTC.

The V gene is TRBV13, the J gene TRBJ2-7; 7 positions match TRBD2. Trimming cost V 1 base and J 1 base; bases outside gene matches: 16. Germline values: CDR1 PRHDT, CDR2 FYEKMQ (reference sequence). The length of the CDR3 is 19 residues. The chain's CDR3 is CASSLASPGLAARSYEQYF. In nucleotides, the CDR3 is TGTGCCAGCAGCTTAGCTTCACCAGGGCTAGCGGCCAGATCCTACGAGCAGTACTTC.

The V and J genes are TRBV7-9 and TRBJ2-1; 7 nucleotides align to TRBD2. Germline CDR1 is SEHNR and CDR2 is FQNEAQ (reference sequence). Unmatched junction bases numbered 7, after V lost 9 bases and J lost 8 bases. This CDR3 region has 12 residues. Here the CDR3 DNA reads TGTGCCAGGGGCCGCGGGAGCCATGAGCAGTTCTTC. It specifies CARGRGSHEQFF.

This clonotype came up once. The chain employs TRBV11-2 and TRBJ1-1; D is possibly TRBD1 (5 bases). The CDR3 is 12 amino acids. V gave up 0 bases and J gave up 7 bases, with 6 bases separating them. Germline loops: CDR1 SGHAT, CDR2 FQNNGV. Here the CDR3 reads CASSLEGREAFF. The CDR3 DNA follows: TGTGCCAGCAGCTTAGAGGGGCGTGAAGCTTTCTTT.

Turning to this clonotype: The CDR3 does not close with the conserved phenylalanine or tryptophan, likely indicating a read error. This rearrangement joins TRBV29-1 to TRBJ1-2, with D possibly matching TRBD1 (5 bases). V dropped 2 bases and J dropped 2 bases, with 12 bases sitting between them. CDR3 length: 14 residues. CDR1 is SQVTM and CDR2 is ANQGSEA in the germline V gene. CDR3 protein: CSVEPGTQNYGYTI. CDR3 DNA sequence: TGCAGCGTTGAACCCGGGACCCAAAACTATGGCTACACCATC.

The chain uses TRBV7-9 and TRBJ1-1, with D possibly being TRBD1 (5 bases). Germline V gives CDR1 SEHNR, CDR2 FQNEAQ (reference sequence). Trimming shortened V by 5 bases and J by 0 bases, and 13 bases separated the two germline ends. CDR3 size: 15 residues. CDR3 in DNA: TGTGCCAGCAGCCAAGATTGGGGCATGAACACTGAAGCTTTCTTT. This encodes CASSQDWGMNTEAFF.

This clonotype appeared a few times. This chain joins TRBV6-5 and TRBJ1-2; 9 nucleotides match TRBD1. In germline, CDR1 is MNHEY, CDR2 SVGAGI. Germline trimming cut 1 base from V and 3 bases from J; bases unmatched to any gene: 6. The CDR3 extends over 16 amino acids. The CDR3: CASSYFTGGADYGYTF. DNA for the CDR3: TGTGCCAGCAGTTACTTCACAGGGGGCGCCGACTATGGCTACACCTTC.

The sample holds a few counts of this clonotype. This sequence joins TRBV20-1 and TRBJ2-7; TRBD2 matches 8 bases. J lost 5 bases, V lost 5 bases, and 11 bases had no gene match. Germline loops: CDR1 DFQATT, CDR2 SNEGSKA (reference sequence). There are 14 residues in the CDR3. The CDR3 DNA sequence: TGCAGTGCTGTCCGGGGGACTAGTCAAAACGAGCAGTACTTC. This translates into CSAVRGTSQNEQYF.

This chain joins TRBV20-1 and TRBJ1-5; D is ambiguous. CDR1 and CDR2 from the germline V gene are DFQATT and SNEGSKA (reference sequence). The CDR3 totals 15 residues. V gave up 6 bases and J gave up 1 base, with 16 bases separating them. This chain's CDR3 is CSASGRAASNQPQHF. As DNA, the CDR3 is TGCAGTGCCTCCGGGAGGGCGGCCAGCAATCAGCCCCAGCATTTT.

This clonotype was seen at least ten times. The CDR3 DNA sequence: TGCAGCGGGGGGGACGGGGCCCAGTACTTC. This gives the protein CSGGDGAQYF. This chain uses TRBV29-1 with TRBJ2-5, with a weak D call TRBD2 (6 bases). From germline, CDR1 is SQVTM and CDR2 ANQGSEA. This CDR3 is 10 amino acids long. Trimming shortened V by 7 bases and J by 9 bases, and 12 bases separated the two germline ends. Supplemented by reference TRBV29-1 and TRBJ2-5, the full variable domain reads SAVISQKPSRDICQRGTSLTIQCQVDSQVTMMFWYRQQPGQSLTLIATANQGSEATYESGFVIDKFPISRPNLTFSTLTVSNMSPEDSSIYLCSGGDGAQYFGPGTRLLVL.

The chain links TRBV4-1 to TRBJ1-2; D possibly corresponds to TRBD1 (5 bases). Trimming took off 2 bases at V and 4 bases at J, with 11 bases between the two ends. Germline CDR1 MGHRA, CDR2 YSYEKL. The CDR3 length is 14 residues. For the CDR3, the DNA is TGCGCCAGCAGCCAATTTGGGGGGACCTATGGCTACACCTTC. It translates to CASSQFGGTYGYTF.

This rearrangement joins TRBV24-1 to TRBJ2-1; TRBD2 matches at 11 bases. Germline CDR1 reads KGHDR; CDR2 reads SFDVKD. With 5 bases clipped from V and 4 bases from J, the junction kept 3 bases outside the gene matches. There are 15 residues in the CDR3. The CDR3 spells CATSAGTSGYNEQFF. CDR3 DNA: TGTGCCACCAGTGCCGGGACTAGCGGATACAATGAGCAGTTCTTC.

This clonotype appeared a few times. The V gene is TRBV27, the J gene TRBJ1-2; 7 bases are a match to TRBD1. The V and J ends lost 3 bases and 1 base, in that order; junction bases with no gene match: 8. The CDR3 loop spans 16 amino acids. Germline V CDR1 and CDR2: MNHEY, SMNVEV (reference sequence). The CDR3: CASSFMYNRGNYGYTF. The CDR3 DNA reads TGTGCCAGCAGTTTTATGTATAACAGGGGTAACTATGGCTACACCTTC.

The chain joins TRBV2 to TRBJ2-7; 8 bases are a match to TRBD2. V trimming: 10 bases; J trimming: 7 bases; junction bases outside the gene matches: 15. Germline V gives CDR1 SNHLY, CDR2 FYNNEI. CDR3 length equals 14 residues. The CDR3 reads CANTASGLRLEQYF. CDR3 nucleotides: TGTGCCAATACGGCTAGCGGGCTTCGGTTGGAGCAGTACTTC.